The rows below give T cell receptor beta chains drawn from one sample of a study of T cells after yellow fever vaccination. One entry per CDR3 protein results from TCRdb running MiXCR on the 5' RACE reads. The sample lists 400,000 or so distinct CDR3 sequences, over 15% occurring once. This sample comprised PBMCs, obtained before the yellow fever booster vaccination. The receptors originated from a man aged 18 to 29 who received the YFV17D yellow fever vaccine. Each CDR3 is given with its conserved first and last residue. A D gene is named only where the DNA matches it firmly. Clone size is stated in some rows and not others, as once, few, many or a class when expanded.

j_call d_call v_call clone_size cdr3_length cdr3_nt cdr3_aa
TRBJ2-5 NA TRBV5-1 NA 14 TGCGCCAGCAGGCATCATAGGGTGATAGAGACCCAGTACTTC CASRHHRVIETQYF
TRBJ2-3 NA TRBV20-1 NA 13 TGCAGTGCTAGCCTGCGGGGCACAGATACGCAGTATTTT CSASLRGTDTQYF
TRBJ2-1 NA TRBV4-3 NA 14 TGCGCCAGCAGCCTCCGGGGTACCTACAATGAGCAGTTCTTC CASSLRGTYNEQFF
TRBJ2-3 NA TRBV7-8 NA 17 TGTGCCAGCAGCCCGAAGGAGGGCGGAACGTACACAGATACGCAGTATTTT CASSPKEGGTYTDTQYF
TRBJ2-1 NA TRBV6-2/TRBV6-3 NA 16 TGTGCCAGCAGTCCAGTCACCTGGCGGGGTTACAATGAGCAGTTCTTC CASSPVTWRGYNEQFF
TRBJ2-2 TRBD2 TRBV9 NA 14 TGTGCCAGCAGCGTGGGAGGGATCACCGGGGAGCTGTTTTTT CASSVGGITGELFF
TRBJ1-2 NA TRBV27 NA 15 TGTGCCACACTACGTCGGGCAGGAGTTCTCTATGGCTACACCTTC CATLRRAGVLYGYTF
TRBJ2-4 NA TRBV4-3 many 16 TGCGCCAGCAGCCAAGAGTGGGTTCCGGCCAAAAACATTCAGTACTTC CASSQEWVPAKNIQYF
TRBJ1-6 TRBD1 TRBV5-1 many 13 TGCGCCAGCCGGGACAGTGTCAATTCACCCCTCCACTTT CASRDSVNSPLHF
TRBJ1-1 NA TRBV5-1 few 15 TGCGCCAGCAGCTTCCAGGGAGGTGGTAGGACTGAAGCTTTCTTT CASSFQGGGRTEAFF
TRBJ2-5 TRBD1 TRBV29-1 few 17 TGCAGCGTTCTGGACAGGGGGGAGGATACTAGCCGGTTGACCCAGTACTTC CSVLDRGEDTSRLTQYF
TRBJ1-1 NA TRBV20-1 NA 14 TGCAGTGCTAGAAAAGGCGCGCTGAACACTGAAGCTTTCTTT CSARKGALNTEAFF
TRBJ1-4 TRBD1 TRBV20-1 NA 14 TGCAGTGCTCGGTGGGGGACAGGGTCTGAAAAACTGTTTTTT CSARWGTGSEKLFF
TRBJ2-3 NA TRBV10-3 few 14 TGTGCCACCACGTCCGGGGGAGGCACAGATACGCAGTATTTT CATTSGGGTDTQYF
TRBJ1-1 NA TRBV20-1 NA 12 TGCAGTGCGAAGGGGATGGGGACTGAAGCTTTCTTT CSAKGMGTEAFF
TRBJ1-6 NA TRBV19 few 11 TGTGCCAGTAGTAACCGTGCGGGGCTCCACTTT CASSNRAGLHF
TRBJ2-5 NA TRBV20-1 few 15 TGCAGTGCTAGAGTGGGCGGGGCCCTCCAAGAGACCCAGTACTTC CSARVGGALQETQYF
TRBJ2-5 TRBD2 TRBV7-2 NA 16 TGTGCCAGCAGCTCCCTTGGGGCTAGCGGGGGAGAGACCCAGTACTTC CASSSLGASGGETQYF
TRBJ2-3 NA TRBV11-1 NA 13 TGTGCCAGCAGCTTATCCCCGGTCGATACGCAGTATTTT CASSLSPVDTQYF
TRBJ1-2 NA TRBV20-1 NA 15 TGCAGTGCTATGCGATACAGTTCCCTTAACTATGGCTACACCTTC CSAMRYSSLNYGYTF
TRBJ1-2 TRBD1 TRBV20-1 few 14 TGCAGTGCTAGAGACGGGACAGGGGGATTTGGCTACACCTTC CSARDGTGGFGYTF
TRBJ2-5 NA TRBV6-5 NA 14 TGTGCCAGCAGTCCCTGGGAACAAGAAGAGACCCAGTACTTC CASSPWEQEETQYF
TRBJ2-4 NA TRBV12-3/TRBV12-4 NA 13 TGTGCCAGCAGTTTATCGCAGGTCAACATTCAGTACTTC CASSLSQVNIQYF
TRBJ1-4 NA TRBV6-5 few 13 TGTGCCAGCAGTCACGGGGGACGCGAAAAACTGTTTTTT CASSHGGREKLFF
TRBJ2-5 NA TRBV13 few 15 TGTGCCAGCAGCTTAGCCGGACTTCGACAAGAGACCCAGTACTTC CASSLAGLRQETQYF
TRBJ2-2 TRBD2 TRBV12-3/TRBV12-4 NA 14 TGTGCCAGCAGTTCATGGACTAGCGGTGGGGAGCTGTTTTTT CASSSWTSGGELFF
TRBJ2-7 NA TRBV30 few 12 TGTGCCTGGAGCCGGGACGCCTACGAGCAGTACTTC CAWSRDAYEQYF
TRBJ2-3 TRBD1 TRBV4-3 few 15 TGCGCCAGCAGCCAAGAGACAGGGATGTCAGATACGCAGTATTTT CASSQETGMSDTQYF
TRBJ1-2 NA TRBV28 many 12 TGTGCCAGCAGTTTACGGGCCTATGGCTACACCTTC CASSLRAYGYTF
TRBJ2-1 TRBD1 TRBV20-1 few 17 TGCAGTGCTAGACCCCTCCGGACAGGGTCTATGCCCCATGAGCAGTTCTTC CSARPLRTGSMPHEQFF
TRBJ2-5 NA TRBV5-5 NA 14 TGTGCCAGCAGCTTATGGGGATACCAAGAGACCCAGTACTTC CASSLWGYQETQYF
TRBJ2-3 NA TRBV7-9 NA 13 TGTGCCACCCAGGCAGGGCCCACAGATACGCAGTATTTT CATQAGPTDTQYF
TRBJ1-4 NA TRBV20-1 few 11 TGCAGTGCTAAAGGGTTAGAAAAACTGTTTTTT CSAKGLEKLFF
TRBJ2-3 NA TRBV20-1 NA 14 TGCAGTGCTGATACGGCATTTGGGACAGATACGCAGTATTTT CSADTAFGTDTQYF
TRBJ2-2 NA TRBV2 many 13 TGTGCCAGCAGGGTGCAGCCCACCGGGGAGCTGTTTTTT CASRVQPTGELFF
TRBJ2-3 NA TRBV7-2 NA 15 TGTGCCAGCAGCTGGTCCGGCGGGGCGGTGGGTACGCAGTATTTT CASSWSGGAVGTQYF
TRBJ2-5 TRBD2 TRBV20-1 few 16 TGCAGTGCCCCGGGACTAGCGGGTTTCACTGGAGAGACCCAGTACTTC CSAPGLAGFTGETQYF
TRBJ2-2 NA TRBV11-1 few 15 TGTGCCAGCAGCTTAGCCCGGGGTGGCACCGGGGAGCTGTTTTTT CASSLARGGTGELFF
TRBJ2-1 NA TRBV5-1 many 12 TGCGCCAGCAGCTTGTTAGGGAATGAGCAGTTCTTC CASSLLGNEQFF
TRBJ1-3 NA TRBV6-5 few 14 TGTGCCAGCAGTTACCACAGCTCTGGAAACACCATATATTTT CASSYHSSGNTIYF
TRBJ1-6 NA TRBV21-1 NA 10 TGTGCCAGCAGCAACCGGGACCTCCACTTT CASSNRDLHF
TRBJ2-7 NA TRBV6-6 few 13 TGTGCCAGCAGTTACTCGCCGGCGGGGGAGCAGTACTTC CASSYSPAGEQYF
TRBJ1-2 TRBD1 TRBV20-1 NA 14 TGCAGTGCTAGCCGGGACAGGGGAGAAAATGGCTACACCTTC CSASRDRGENGYTF
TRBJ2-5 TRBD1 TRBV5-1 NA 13 TGCGCCAGCGGCCAACAGGGGGAAGAGACCCAGTACTTC CASGQQGEETQYF
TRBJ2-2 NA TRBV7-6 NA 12 TGTGCCAGCAGCGAACAAACCGGGGAGCTGTTTTTT CASSEQTGELFF
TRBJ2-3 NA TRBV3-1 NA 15 TGTGCCAGCAGCCAACCACCCGGGGGCACAGATACGCAGTATTTT CASSQPPGGTDTQYF
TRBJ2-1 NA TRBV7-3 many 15 TGTGCCAGCAGCTTAGGCCAAGGGGGTGACAATGAGCAGTTCTTC CASSLGQGGDNEQFF
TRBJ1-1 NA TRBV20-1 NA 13 TGCAGTGCTATAAAGGATTTGAACACTGAAGCTTTCTTT CSAIKDLNTEAFF
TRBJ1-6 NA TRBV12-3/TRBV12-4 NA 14 TGTGCCAGCAGCTACCAGGGGTCGGGTTCACCCCTCCACTTT CASSYQGSGSPLHF
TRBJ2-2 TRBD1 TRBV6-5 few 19 TGTGCCAGCAGTCAAATTCGCGGACAGGGCGTGGTTGGGGCCGGGGAGCTGTTTTTT CASSQIRGQGVVGAGELFF
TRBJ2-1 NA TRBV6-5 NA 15 TGTGCCAGCAGTTACAGTGAGGTGCCGCGCTATGAGCAGTTCTTC CASSYSEVPRYEQFF
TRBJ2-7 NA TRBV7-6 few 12 TGTGCCAGCAGCGTGGGGTCAGGGGAGCAGTACTTC CASSVGSGEQYF
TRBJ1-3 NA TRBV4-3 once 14 TGCGCCAGCAGCCAATCCCACACTGGAAACACCATATATTTT CASSQSHTGNTIYF
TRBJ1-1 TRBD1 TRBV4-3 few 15 TGCGCCAGCAGCCAGGCGACAGGGGGAGGCTCTGAAGCTTTCTTT CASSQATGGGSEAFF
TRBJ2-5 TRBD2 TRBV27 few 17 TGTGCCAGCACCCCGGCCAGGATGCGGGGGAGGGGCCAGACCCAGTACTTC CASTPARMRGRGQTQYF
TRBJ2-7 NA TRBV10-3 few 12 TGTGCCACCGCAAAGGCATACTACGAGCAGTACTTC CATAKAYYEQYF